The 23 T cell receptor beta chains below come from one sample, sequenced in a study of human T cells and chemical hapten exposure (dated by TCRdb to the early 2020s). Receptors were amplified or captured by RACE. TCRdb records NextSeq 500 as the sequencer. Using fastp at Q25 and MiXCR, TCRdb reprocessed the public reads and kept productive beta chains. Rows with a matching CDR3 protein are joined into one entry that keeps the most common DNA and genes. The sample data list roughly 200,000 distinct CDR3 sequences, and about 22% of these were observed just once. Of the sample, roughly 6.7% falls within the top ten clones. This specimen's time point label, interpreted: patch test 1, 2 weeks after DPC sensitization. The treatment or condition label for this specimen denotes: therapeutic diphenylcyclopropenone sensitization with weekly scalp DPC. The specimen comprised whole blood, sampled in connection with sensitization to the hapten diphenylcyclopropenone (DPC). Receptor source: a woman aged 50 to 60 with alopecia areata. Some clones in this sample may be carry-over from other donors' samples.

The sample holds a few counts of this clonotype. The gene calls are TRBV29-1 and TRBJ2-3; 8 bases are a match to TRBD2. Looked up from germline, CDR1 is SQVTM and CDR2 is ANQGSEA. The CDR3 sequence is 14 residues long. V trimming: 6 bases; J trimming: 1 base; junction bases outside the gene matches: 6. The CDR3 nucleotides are TGCAGCGTCGCGGGAGGACTCCGCACAGATACGCAGTATTTT. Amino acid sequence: CSVAGGLRTDTQYF.

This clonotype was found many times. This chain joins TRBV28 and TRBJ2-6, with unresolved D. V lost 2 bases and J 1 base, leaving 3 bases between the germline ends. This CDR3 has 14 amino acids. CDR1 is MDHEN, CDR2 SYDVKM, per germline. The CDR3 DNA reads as TGTGCCAGCAGTTTAAGGTCTGGGGCCAACGTCCTGACTTTC. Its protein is CASSLRSGANVLTF.

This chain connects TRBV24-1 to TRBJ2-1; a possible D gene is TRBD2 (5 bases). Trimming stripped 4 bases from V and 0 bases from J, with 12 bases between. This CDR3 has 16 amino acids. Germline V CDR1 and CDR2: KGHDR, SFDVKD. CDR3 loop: CATSEGRVLSYNEQFF. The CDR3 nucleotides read TGTGCCACCAGTGAAGGGCGGGTCCTCTCCTACAATGAGCAGTTCTTC.

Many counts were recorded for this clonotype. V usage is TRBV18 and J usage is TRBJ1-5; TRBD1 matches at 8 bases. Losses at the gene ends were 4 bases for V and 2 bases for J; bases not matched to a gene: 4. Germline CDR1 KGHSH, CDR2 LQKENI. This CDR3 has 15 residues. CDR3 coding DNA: TGTGCCAGCTCACTTGGACAGGGAGGCAATCAGCCCCAGCATTTT. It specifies CASSLGQGGNQPQHF.

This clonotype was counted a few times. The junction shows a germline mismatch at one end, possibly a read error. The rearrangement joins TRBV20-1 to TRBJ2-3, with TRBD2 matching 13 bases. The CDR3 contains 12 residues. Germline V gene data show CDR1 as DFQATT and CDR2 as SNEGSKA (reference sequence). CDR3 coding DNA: TGCAGTGCTAGAGTTGGGACTAGCGGGACATCGTTT. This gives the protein CSARVGTSGTSF.

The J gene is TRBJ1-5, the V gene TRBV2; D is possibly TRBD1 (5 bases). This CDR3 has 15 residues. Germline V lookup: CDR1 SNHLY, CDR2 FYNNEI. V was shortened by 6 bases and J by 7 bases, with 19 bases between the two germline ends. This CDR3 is CASSLARGAGQPQHF. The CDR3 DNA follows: TGTGCCAGCAGCCTAGCAAGAGGGGCTGGGCAGCCCCAGCATTTT.

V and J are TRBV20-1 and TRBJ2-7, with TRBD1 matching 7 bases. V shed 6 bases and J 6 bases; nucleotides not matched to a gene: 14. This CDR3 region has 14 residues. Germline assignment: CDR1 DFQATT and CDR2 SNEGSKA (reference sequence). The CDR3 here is CSATPLTGLVEQYF. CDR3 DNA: TGCAGTGCAACCCCCCTGACAGGGTTGGTCGAGCAGTACTTC.

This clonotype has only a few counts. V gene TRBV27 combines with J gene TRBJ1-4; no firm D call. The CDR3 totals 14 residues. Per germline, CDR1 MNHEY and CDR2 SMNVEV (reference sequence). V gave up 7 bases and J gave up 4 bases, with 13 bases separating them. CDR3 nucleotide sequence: TGTGCCAGCACCGCAGGACGTGGTAATGAAAAACTGTTTTTT. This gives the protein CASTAGRGNEKLFF.

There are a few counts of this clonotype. In nucleotides, the CDR3 is TGCAGTGCTAGCGGGACTAGCGGGAGTGGCGAGCAGTACTTC. The encoded protein is CSASGTSGSGEQYF. The chain links TRBV20-1 to TRBJ2-7; TRBD2 aligns across 14 bases. Trimming at V came to 3 bases and at J to 6 bases, leaving 4 bases not matched to a gene. The germline CDR1 and CDR2 sequences are DFQATT and SNEGSKA (reference sequence). The CDR3 contains 14 residues.

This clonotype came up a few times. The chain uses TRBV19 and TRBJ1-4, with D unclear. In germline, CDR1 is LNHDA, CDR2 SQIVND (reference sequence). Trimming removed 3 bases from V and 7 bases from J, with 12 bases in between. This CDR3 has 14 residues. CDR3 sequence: CASSILPVGEKLFF. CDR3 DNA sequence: TGTGCCAGTAGTATTTTGCCGGTGGGTGAAAAACTGTTTTTT.

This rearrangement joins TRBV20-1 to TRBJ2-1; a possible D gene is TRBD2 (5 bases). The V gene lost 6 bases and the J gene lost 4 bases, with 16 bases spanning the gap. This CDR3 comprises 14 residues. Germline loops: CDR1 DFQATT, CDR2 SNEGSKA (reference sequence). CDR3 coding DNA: TGCAGTGCCTTCCATCCTCGGGGTTACAATGAGCAGTTCTTC. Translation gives CSAFHPRGYNEQFF.

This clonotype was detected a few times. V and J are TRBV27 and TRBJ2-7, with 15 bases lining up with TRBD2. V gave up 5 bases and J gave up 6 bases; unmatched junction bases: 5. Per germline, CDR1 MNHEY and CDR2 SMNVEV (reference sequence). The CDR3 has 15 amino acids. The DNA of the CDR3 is TGTGCCAGCAGTCCGGGGACTAGCGGGAGGTCCGAGCAGTACTTC. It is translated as CASSPGTSGRSEQYF.

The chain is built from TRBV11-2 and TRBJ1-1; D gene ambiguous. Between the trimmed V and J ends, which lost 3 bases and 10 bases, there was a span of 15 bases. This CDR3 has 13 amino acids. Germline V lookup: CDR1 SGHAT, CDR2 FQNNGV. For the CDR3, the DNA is TGTGCCAGCAGCTTGGCAGCTGACAAGGGAGCTTTCTTT. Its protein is CASSLAADKGAFF.

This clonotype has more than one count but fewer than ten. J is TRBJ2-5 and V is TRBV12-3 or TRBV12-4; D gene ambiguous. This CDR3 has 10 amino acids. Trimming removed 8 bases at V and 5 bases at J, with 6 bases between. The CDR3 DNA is TGTGCCAGCGGTCGGGAGACCCAGTACTTC. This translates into CASGRETQYF.

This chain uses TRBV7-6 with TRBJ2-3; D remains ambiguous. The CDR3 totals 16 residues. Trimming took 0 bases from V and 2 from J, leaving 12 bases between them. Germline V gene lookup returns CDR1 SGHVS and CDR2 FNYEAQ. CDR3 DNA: TGTGCCAGCAGCTTAGCCGTGGCGCGGTCCACAGATACGCAGTATTTT. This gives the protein CASSLAVARSTDTQYF.

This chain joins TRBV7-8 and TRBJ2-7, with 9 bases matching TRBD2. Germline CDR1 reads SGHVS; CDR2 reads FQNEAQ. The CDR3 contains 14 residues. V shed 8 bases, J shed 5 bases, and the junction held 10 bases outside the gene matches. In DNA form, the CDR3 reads TGTGCCAGCGGTCTAACTAGCGGGCGCAACGAGCAGTACTTC. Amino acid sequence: CASGLTSGRNEQYF.

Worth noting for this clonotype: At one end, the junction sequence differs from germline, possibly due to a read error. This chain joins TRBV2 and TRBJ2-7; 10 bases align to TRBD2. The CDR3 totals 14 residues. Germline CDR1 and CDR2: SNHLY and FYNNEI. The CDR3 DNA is TGTGTCAGCCATGGGACTAGCGCCTCCTACGAGCAGTACTTC. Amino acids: CVSHGTSASYEQYF.

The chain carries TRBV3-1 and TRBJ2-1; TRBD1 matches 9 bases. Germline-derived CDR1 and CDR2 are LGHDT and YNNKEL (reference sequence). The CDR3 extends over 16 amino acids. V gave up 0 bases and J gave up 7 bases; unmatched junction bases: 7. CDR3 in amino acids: CASSQDHTGTGNEQFF. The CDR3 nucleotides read TGTGCCAGCAGCCAAGACCATACGGGGACAGGGAATGAGCAGTTCTTC.

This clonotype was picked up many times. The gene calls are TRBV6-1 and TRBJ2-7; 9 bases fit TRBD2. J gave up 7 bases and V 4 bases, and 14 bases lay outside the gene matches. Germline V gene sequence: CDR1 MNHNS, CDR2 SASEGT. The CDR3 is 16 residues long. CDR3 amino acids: CASSVGSGRTFGEQYF. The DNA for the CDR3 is TGTGCCAGCAGTGTGGGGAGCGGGAGGACCTTCGGTGAGCAGTACTTC.

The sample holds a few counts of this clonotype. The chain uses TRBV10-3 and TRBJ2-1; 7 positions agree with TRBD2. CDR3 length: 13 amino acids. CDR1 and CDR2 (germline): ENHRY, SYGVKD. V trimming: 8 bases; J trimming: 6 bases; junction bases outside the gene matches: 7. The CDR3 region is CAIWAGEGNEQFF. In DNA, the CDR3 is TGTGCCATCTGGGCGGGAGAGGGCAATGAGCAGTTCTTC.

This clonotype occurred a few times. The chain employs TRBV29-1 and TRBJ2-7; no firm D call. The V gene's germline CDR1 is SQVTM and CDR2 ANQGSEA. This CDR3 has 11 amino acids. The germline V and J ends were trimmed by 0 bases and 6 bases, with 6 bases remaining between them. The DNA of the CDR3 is TGCAGCGTTGAAGATTACCGCGAGCAGTACTTC. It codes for CSVEDYREQYF.

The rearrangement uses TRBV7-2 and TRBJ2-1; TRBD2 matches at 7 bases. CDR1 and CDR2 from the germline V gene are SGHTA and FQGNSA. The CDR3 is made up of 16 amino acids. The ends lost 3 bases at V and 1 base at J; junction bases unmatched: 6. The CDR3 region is CASSLSSGPSYNEQFF. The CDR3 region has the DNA TGTGCCAGCAGCTTGAGTAGCGGGCCTTCCTACAATGAGCAGTTCTTC. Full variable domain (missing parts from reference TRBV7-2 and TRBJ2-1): GAGVSQSPSNKVTEKGKDVELRCDPISGHTALYWYRQSLGQGLEFLIYFQGNSAPDKSGLPSDRFSAERTGGSVSTLTIQRTQQEDSAVYLCASSLSSGPSYNEQFFGPGTRLTVL.

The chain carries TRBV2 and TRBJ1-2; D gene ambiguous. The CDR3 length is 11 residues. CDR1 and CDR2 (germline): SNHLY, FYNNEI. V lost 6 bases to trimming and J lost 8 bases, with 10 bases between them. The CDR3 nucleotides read TGTGCCAGCAGGAGGGTTGGAGGCTACACCTTC. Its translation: CASRRVGGYTF.